This is a list of T cell receptor beta chains from one sample in a study of blood T cells in healthy people across ages. TCRdb fed the 5' RACE reads into MiXCR, producing one record per CDR3 protein. The profile covers around 750,000 distinct CDR3 sequences, with about 55% appearing a single time and about 42% taken by the ten largest. Sequencing was performed on blood. The receptors originated from a man aged 80 or over in good health. CDR3s include the opening cysteine and the closing phenylalanine or tryptophan. D genes are given only for firm matches. Size is omitted from some rows. Given values are once, few, many or a class for expanded clones.

v_gene	j_gene	abundance	d_gene	CDR3aa	CDR3nt
TRBV20-1	TRBJ1-5	.	.	CSASLGGLLGNQPQHF	TGCAGTGCTAGTCTCGGGGGGCTATTGGGCAATCAGCCCCAGCATTTT
TRBV6-5	TRBJ2-1	.	TRBD1	CASRWTGRGEQFF	TGTGCCAGCAGATGGACAGGGCGAGGTGAGCAGTTCTTC
TRBV7-2	TRBJ2-7	few	TRBD1	CASSTEGTGVYEQYF	TGTGCCAGCAGCACAGAGGGGACAGGGGTATACGAGCAGTACTTC
TRBV14	TRBJ2-7	.	TRBD2	CASSQVGSGGNYEQYF	TGTGCCAGCAGCCAAGTAGGTTCGGGGGGGAACTACGAGCAGTACTTC
TRBV12-3/TRBV12-4	TRBJ2-3	few	.	CASSRSTEGYAYF	TGTGCCAGCAGTCGCTCGACCGAGGGATACGCGTATTTT
TRBV7-2	TRBJ1-2	few	TRBD1	CASSALFGQGDINYGYTF	TGTGCCAGCAGCGCCCTGTTCGGACAGGGGGATATTAACTATGGCTACACCTTC
TRBV5-1	TRBJ2-1	.	TRBD2	CASSFGLAGVSYEQFF	TGCGCCAGCAGCTTCGGACTAGCGGGAGTGTCTTATGAGCAGTTCTTC
TRBV13	TRBJ1-2	.	TRBD1	CASSFTGVSGGYTF	TGTGCCAGCAGCTTTACAGGGGTATCGGGTGGCTACACCTTC
TRBV20-1	TRBJ2-1	few	TRBD2	CSARDSGASDEQFF	TGCAGTGCTAGAGATAGCGGGGCTAGCGATGAGCAGTTCTTC
TRBV15	TRBJ2-1	.	.	CATSKPGRDRNEQFF	TGTGCCACCAGCAAGCCCGGGAGAGATAGGAATGAGCAGTTCTTC
TRBV6-1	TRBJ2-7	few	.	CASSIVSYEQYF	TGTGCCAGCAGTATTGTCTCCTACGAGCAGTACTTC
TRBV4-1	TRBJ1-1	.	TRBD1	CASSPQGVTTEAFF	TGCGCCAGCAGCCCCCAGGGGGTAACCACTGAAGCTTTCTTT
TRBV18	TRBJ1-1	.	.	CASSPQGNEAFF	TGTGCCAGCTCACCACAGGGGAATGAAGCTTTCTTT
TRBV5-5	TRBJ1-2	.	.	CASSPARDGNYGYTF	TGTGCCAGCAGCCCCGCGAGGGACGGAAACTATGGCTACACCTTC
TRBV6-4	TRBJ1-2	.	.	CASSGGGGLYGYTF	TGTGCCAGCAGCGGGGGAGGAGGCCTCTATGGCTACACCTTC
TRBV20-1	TRBJ2-1	.	.	CSATKGGASAYNEQFF	TGCAGTGCTACGAAAGGAGGGGCTAGCGCATACAATGAGCAGTTCTTC
TRBV3-1	TRBJ2-7	few	TRBD2	CASSRSSPGGFSYEQYF	TGTGCCAGCAGCCGAAGTTCCCCGGGAGGATTCTCCTACGAGCAGTACTTC
TRBV2	TRBJ1-2	.	.	CASSGGPGSYGYTF	TGTGCCAGTTCGGGGGGGCCAGGGTCCTATGGCTACACCTTC
TRBV14	TRBJ2-7	.	.	CASSPMPVPYEQYF	TGTGCCAGCAGCCCAATGCCCGTTCCCTACGAGCAGTACTTC
TRBV6-5	TRBJ2-1	.	TRBD1	CASRRQGYNEQFF	TGTGCCAGCAGGCGACAGGGCTACAATGAGCAGTTCTTC
TRBV9	TRBJ1-1	.	.	CASSVGGAGMMNTEAFF	TGTGCCAGCAGCGTAGGGGGGGCAGGGATGATGAACACTGAAGCTTTCTTT
TRBV7-2	TRBJ2-7	.	TRBD2	CVSSQGLAGRGEQYF	TGTGTCAGCAGCCAAGGACTAGCGGGAAGGGGCGAGCAGTACTTC
TRBV6-5	TRBJ1-1	.	TRBD1	CASIRTGSGRGTEAFF	TGTGCCAGCATCCGGACAGGGTCGGGGAGGGGCACTGAAGCTTTCTTT
TRBV4-1	TRBJ2-3	few	.	CASSQGTLASWSWDTQYF	TGCGCCAGCAGCCAAGGAACGCTAGCGTCGTGGTCATGGGATACGCAGTATTTT
TRBV2	TRBJ2-6	.	TRBD1	CASRKQPGQVPKSGANVLTF	TGTGCCAGCAGGAAACAACCGGGACAGGTGCCTAAGTCTGGGGCCAACGTCCTGACTTTC
TRBV4-2	TRBJ2-1	few	.	CASSQDTDEQFF	TGTGCCAGCAGCCAAGATACCGACGAGCAGTTCTTC
TRBV12-3/TRBV12-4	TRBJ2-5	.	.	CASQRGDRIQETQYF	TGTGCCAGCCAAAGGGGGGACCGGATCCAAGAGACCCAGTACTTC
TRBV18	TRBJ1-4	.	TRBD1	CASSPRDRESNEKLFF	TGTGCCAGCTCACCACGCGACAGGGAGAGTAATGAAAAACTGTTTTTT
TRBV24-1	TRBJ1-2	few	.	CATSEPDRVAGYTF	TGTGCCACCAGTGAACCGGACAGAGTGGCTGGCTACACCTTC
TRBV7-2	TRBJ2-3	.	TRBD1	CANSAGTGGPDTQYF	TGTGCCAACAGCGCGGGGACAGGGGGTCCAGATACGCAGTATTTT
TRBV7-2	TRBJ2-5	.	.	CASTAGVYQETQYF	TGTGCCAGCACCGCAGGGGTGTACCAAGAGACCCAGTACTTC
TRBV5-5	TRBJ2-3	few	TRBD1	CASSLGTGITDTQYF	TGTGCCAGCAGCTTGGGGACAGGGATCACAGATACGCAGTATTTT
TRBV5-1	TRBJ2-6	few	.	CASRGSGRRSGANVLTF	TGCGCCAGCAGAGGATCGGGACGCCGCTCTGGGGCCAACGTCCTGACTTTC
TRBV2	TRBJ2-5	.	.	CASNPRRETQYF	TGTGCCAGCAACCCGAGACGAGAGACCCAGTACTTC
TRBV24-1	TRBJ1-1	few	.	CATSDKPAGNTEAFF	TGTGCCACCAGTGATAAACCGGCCGGGAACACTGAAGCTTTCTTT
TRBV29-1	TRBJ2-7	.	TRBD2	CSAPDFLAGGLSYNEQYF	TGCAGCGCTCCGGACTTTCTAGCGGGAGGCCTCTCCTACAATGAGCAGTACTTC
TRBV7-2	TRBJ2-4	.	TRBD1	CASSLQQGGIQYF	TGTGCCAGCAGCCTTCAACAGGGGGGCATTCAGTACTTC
TRBV3-1	TRBJ1-4	.	.	CASSARQSVNEKLFF	TGTGCCAGCAGCGCCCGACAGTCAGTTAATGAAAAACTGTTTTTT
TRBV14	TRBJ2-1	.	.	CASSRVGEQFF	TGTGCCAGCAGCCGCGTGGGTGAGCAGTTCTTC
TRBV20-1	TRBJ2-1	few	.	CSAREGAEAQFF	TGCAGTGCTAGAGAGGGGGCGGAGGCGCAGTTCTTC
TRBV7-2	TRBJ2-3	many	.	CASSLSRDTQYF	TGTGCCAGCAGCCTCTCCAGGGATACGCAGTATTTT
TRBV7-2	TRBJ2-3	.	.	CASSSRRTDTQYF	TGTGCCAGCAGCAGCAGACGCACAGATACGCAGTATTTT
TRBV20-1	TRBJ2-5	.	TRBD2	CSARDSREALQETQYF	TGCAGTGCTAGAGATTCGCGGGAGGCCCTCCAGGAGACCCAGTACTTC
TRBV20-1	TRBJ2-7	.	.	CSARVTMRYEQYF	TGCAGTGCTAGAGTTACTATGCGCTACGAGCAGTACTTC
TRBV3-1	TRBJ2-5	few	.	CASSQELAGAQYF	TGTGCCAGCAGCCAAGAACTGGCCGGGGCCCAGTACTTC
TRBV20-1	TRBJ2-3	few	.	CSARATGTQYF	TGCAGTGCTAGGGCCACAGGTACGCAGTATTTT
TRBV25-1	TRBJ2-5	.	TRBD1	CASGGTGLYNEQYF	TGTGCCAGCGGAGGGACAGGGCTTTACAATGAGCAGTACTTC
TRBV6-5	TRBJ1-2	.	.	CASRQGGQANYGYTF	TGTGCCAGCAGACAGGGAGGCCAGGCTAACTATGGCTACACCTTC
TRBV11-1	TRBJ2-1	.	TRBD2	CASSWLAGTSGNEQFF	TGTGCCAGCAGTTGGTTGGCCGGGACTAGCGGAAATGAGCAGTTCTTC
TRBV2	TRBJ1-2	.	TRBD1	CASSEDRGAGYTF	TGTGCCAGCAGTGAAGACAGGGGGGCTGGCTACACCTTC
TRBV7-2	TRBJ2-7	few	TRBD1	CASSLTGTGGEQYF	TGTGCCAGCAGCTTAACCGGGACAGGGGGCGAGCAGTACTTC
TRBV24-1	TRBJ2-1	.	TRBD2	CATSETTSGGKREQFF	TGTGCCACCAGTGAGACGACTAGCGGAGGGAAACGGGAGCAGTTCTTC
TRBV12-3/TRBV12-4	TRBJ2-1	.	.	CASSPQGGSGAYNEQFF	TGTGCCAGCAGTCCCCAGGGTGGCAGCGGAGCCTACAATGAGCAGTTCTTC
TRBV29-1	TRBJ2-5	.	TRBD1	CSTGTGINEQYF	TGCAGCACCGGGACAGGGATCAATGAGCAGTACTTC
TRBV9	TRBJ2-3	.	TRBD2	CASSVALGLADADTQYF	TGTGCCAGCAGCGTAGCCCTGGGACTAGCGGACGCAGATACGCAGTATTTT
TRBV6-5	TRBJ2-3	.	TRBD1	CASRSDRASTDTQYF	TGTGCCAGCAGATCCGACAGGGCTTCCACAGATACGCAGTATTTT
TRBV18	TRBJ2-7	.	TRBD1	CASSGGQGTYEQYF	TGTGCCAGCTCAGGGGGACAGGGAACCTACGAGCAGTACTTC
TRBV20-1	TRBJ2-7	.	TRBD2	CSATPRLAGEQYF	TGCAGTGCTACGCCGCGACTAGCGGGCGAGCAGTACTTC
TRBV3-1	TRBJ1-6	.	.	CASSQDWAGPLNSPLHF	TGTGCCAGCAGCCAAGATTGGGCAGGCCCTTTGAATTCACCCCTCCACTTT
TRBV5-1	TRBJ1-1	.	.	CASSLFGGGTEAFF	TGCGCCAGCAGCTTGTTCGGAGGGGGGACTGAAGCTTTCTTT